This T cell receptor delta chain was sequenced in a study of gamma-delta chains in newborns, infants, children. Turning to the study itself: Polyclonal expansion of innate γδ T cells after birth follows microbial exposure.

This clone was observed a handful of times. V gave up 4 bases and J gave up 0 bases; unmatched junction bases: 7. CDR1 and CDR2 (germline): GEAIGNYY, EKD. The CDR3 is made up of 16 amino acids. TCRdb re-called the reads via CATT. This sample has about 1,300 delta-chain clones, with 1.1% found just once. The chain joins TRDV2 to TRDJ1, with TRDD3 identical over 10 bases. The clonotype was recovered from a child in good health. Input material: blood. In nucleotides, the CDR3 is TGTGCCTGTGATTACCTTACTGGGGGATACACCGATAAACTCATCTTT. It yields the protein CACDYLTGGYTDKLIF.